These 29 T cell receptor beta chains originate from one sample sequenced in a study of T cell clusters in autoimmune cytopenias. TRB amplification used roughly 250 ng of peripheral blood genomic DNA. One tube held mixed TRB-A and TRB-B primer pools for touch-down PCR. After re-calling the multiplex PCR reads, TCRdb lists one entry per CDR3 protein, DNA absent. The sample holds around 7,200 distinct CDR3 sequences. These data also formed part of another study, on T cell repertoires in aging, cancer and after chemotherapy.

The source material was peripheral blood. The receptors stem from a human donor in good health.

This chain joins TRBV6-5 and TRBJ2-7; TCRdb indicates TRBD1, and absent DNA this call remains unverified. CDR1 MNHEY and CDR2 SVGAGI come from the germline V gene. The CDR3 is 17 amino acids. This chain's CDR3 is CASSYRSAGAISYEQYF.

The rearrangement links TRBV5-4 to TRBJ2-1; TCRdb reports TRBD2, a call that lacks DNA to check it against. This CDR3 contains 16 residues. Germline CDR1 is SGHNT and CDR2 is YYREEE (reference sequence). CDR3 loop: CASSLAGAGGVNEQFF.

The gene calls are TRBV6-1 and TRBJ2-1; TCRdb gives TRBD1 as the D gene, but with no DNA this cannot be confirmed. CDR1 is MNHNS, CDR2 SASEGT, per germline. The CDR3 runs 13 residues. The CDR3 protein is CASSESPLSTGFF.

This clonotype is classed as medium-sized by frequency. The chain links TRBV19 to TRBJ2-3; the TCRdb D gene call, TRBD1, has no DNA to confirm it. CDR1 and CDR2 from the germline V gene are LNHDA and SQIVND (reference sequence). The CDR3 has 17 residues. CDR3 residues: CASNTPTGTGITDTQYF.

CDR3 protein: CASSLMGQANEKRFF. The gene calls are TRBV5-6 and TRBJ1-4. Germline values: CDR1 SGHDT, CDR2 YYEEEE. The CDR3 runs 15 residues.

The V and J genes are TRBV18 and TRBJ2-7; TCRdb's D gene call, TRBD1, goes unchecked for lack of DNA. The CDR3 is made up of 16 amino acids. CDR1 is KGHSH, CDR2 LQKENI, per germline. The chain's CDR3 is CASSSFTGEISYEQYF.

The chain recombines TRBV12-3 or TRBV12-4 with TRBJ2-1. This CDR3 is 12 amino acids long. The CDR3 loop is CASSWTHNEQFF.

This clonotype is classed as large by frequency. The chain recombines TRBV29-1 with TRBJ2-5; TCRdb gives TRBD2 as the D gene, but with no DNA this cannot be confirmed. This CDR3 has 16 residues. CDR1 and CDR2 from the germline V gene are SQVTM and ANQGSEA. The chain's CDR3 is CSLRTAGTSGRETQYF. Combining the CDR3 with reference TRBV29-1 and TRBJ2-5 gives the whole variable domain SAVISQKPSRDICQRGTSLTIQCQVDSQVTMMFWYRQQPGQSLTLIATANQGSEATYESGFVIDKFPISRPNLTFSTLTVSNMSPEDSSIYLCSLRTAGTSGRETQYFGPGTRLLVL.

V is TRBV7-9 and J is TRBJ1-2; no DNA is available, so the TRBD1 call from TCRdb remains unchecked. Germline V gene data show CDR1 as SEHNR and CDR2 as FQNEAQ (reference sequence). This CDR3 region has 12 residues. CDR3 amino acids: CASSPPGTGYTF.

V usage is TRBV6-1 and J usage is TRBJ2-7; TCRdb gives TRBD1 as the D gene, but with no DNA this cannot be confirmed. From germline, CDR1 is MNHNS and CDR2 SASEGT. The length of the CDR3 is 14 residues. This chain's CDR3 is CASRSGQYSYEQYF.

This rearrangement joins TRBV7-6 to TRBJ2-1; the TCRdb D gene call, TRBD2, has no DNA to confirm it. The CDR3 is made up of 13 amino acids. Germline CDR1 and CDR2: SGHVS and FNYEAQ. The CDR3 loop reads CASSWGTSFEQFF.

Measured by frequency, this clonotype is medium-sized. This chain connects TRBV30 to TRBJ1-6; the TCRdb D gene call, TRBD1, has no DNA to confirm it. Germline V CDR1 and CDR2: GTSNPN, SVGIG (reference sequence). The CDR3 is made up of 15 amino acids. The CDR3 protein is CAWHGTGSYNSPLHF.

The CDR3 spells CASSKRLVNHKNEQFF. The V call is TRBV6-5, the J call TRBJ2-1. CDR1 is MNHEY and CDR2 is SVGAGI in the germline V gene. CDR3 length: 16 residues.

The CDR3 reads CASSLGGDISTDTQYF. This rearrangement joins TRBV5-4 to TRBJ2-3; without DNA, the TCRdb call of TRBD1 cannot be checked. In germline, CDR1 is SGHNT, CDR2 YYREEE (reference sequence). The CDR3 is 16 residues long. Full variable domain (missing parts from reference TRBV5-4 and TRBJ2-3): ETGVTQSPTHLIKTRGQQVTLRCSSQSGHNTVSWYQQALGQGPQFIFQYYREEENGRGNFPPRFSGLQFPNYSSELNVNALELDDSALYLCASSLGGDISTDTQYFGPGTRLTVL.

This CDR3 is CASSDYTGYNEQFF. The V and J genes are TRBV6-1 and TRBJ2-1; there is no DNA to check the TCRdb D call of TRBD1. CDR1 MNHNS and CDR2 SASEGT come from the germline V gene. This CDR3 is 14 amino acids long.

The chain is built from TRBV18 and TRBJ2-7; checking the TCRdb D call of TRBD1 is not possible without DNA. The CDR3 extends over 15 amino acids. Per germline, CDR1 KGHSH and CDR2 LQKENI. The CDR3 is CASSPSGRDAYEQYF. Complete variable domain (other parts from reference TRBV18 and TRBJ2-7): NAGVMQNPRHLVRRRGQEARLRCSPMKGHSHVYWYRQLPEEGLKFMVYLQKENIIDESGMPKERFSAEFPKEGPSILRIQQVVRGDSAAYFCASSPSGRDAYEQYFGPGTRLTVT.

V and J are TRBV12-3 or TRBV12-4 and TRBJ2-1. The CDR3 consists of 12 residues. The CDR3 region is CASSLSNNEQFF.

The chain is built from TRBV19 and TRBJ2-7; absent DNA, TCRdb's TRBD1 call cannot be checked. CDR1 and CDR2 from the germline V gene are LNHDA and SQIVND (reference sequence). The CDR3 extends over 14 amino acids. CDR3 loop: CASSSRQGGYEQYF.

This clonotype counts as medium-sized by frequency. The chain has TRBV6-5 and TRBJ2-7; TCRdb returns TRBD1, unconfirmable since there is no DNA. Germline V lookup: CDR1 MNHEY, CDR2 SVGAGI. This CDR3 has 14 residues. CDR3 sequence: CASSYSDQGYEQYF.

The V call is TRBV29-1, the J call TRBJ1-1; checking the TCRdb D call of TRBD1 is not possible without DNA. CDR1 is SQVTM and CDR2 is ANQGSEA in the germline V gene. The CDR3 has 13 residues. This chain's CDR3 is CSVDRGLNTEAFF.

The V call is TRBV5-1, the J call TRBJ1-4; TCRdb outputs TRBD1, but without DNA this stays unchecked. CDR3 size: 15 residues. Germline CDR1 and CDR2: SGHRS and YFSETQ. The CDR3 loop reads CASSLESRGWEKLFF.

The chain uses TRBV7-9 and TRBJ2-1; absent DNA, TCRdb's TRBD1 call cannot be checked. Germline loops: CDR1 SEHNR, CDR2 FQNEAQ (reference sequence). The CDR3 runs 14 residues. The CDR3 protein is CASSLVDSYNEQFF.

The V gene is TRBV13, the J gene TRBJ2-7. Germline V gives CDR1 PRHDT, CDR2 FYEKMQ (reference sequence). The CDR3 sequence is 11 residues long. CDR3 residues: CASSLLNEQYF.

The CDR3 protein is CASSPSSGGDEQFF. This sequence joins TRBV18 and TRBJ2-1; the TRBD2 assignment by TCRdb is unverifiable without DNA. Germline loops: CDR1 KGHSH, CDR2 LQKENI. The CDR3 contains 14 residues.

This chain uses TRBV5-4 with TRBJ2-2; TCRdb names TRBD1, which stays unverified in the absence of DNA. Germline values: CDR1 SGHNT, CDR2 YYREEE (reference sequence). The CDR3 runs 15 residues. This chain's CDR3 is CASSRDTGGTGELFF.

This clonotype is classed as medium-sized by frequency. The V and J genes are TRBV30 and TRBJ2-3; TCRdb's D gene call, TRBD2, goes unchecked for lack of DNA. The CDR3 totals 13 residues. The germline V gene encodes CDR1 GTSNPN and CDR2 SVGIG (reference sequence). The CDR3 is CAWRLAGGPTQYF. The full variable domain, completed using reference TRBV30 and TRBJ2-3, is SQTIHQWPATLVQPVGSPLSLECTVEGTSNPNLYWYRQAAGRGLQLLFYSVGIGQISSEVPQNLSASRPQDRQFILSSKKLLLSDSGFYLCAWRLAGGPTQYFGPGTRLTVL.

The V gene is TRBV6-5, the J gene TRBJ1-5. Germline loops: CDR1 MNHEY, CDR2 SVGAGI. There are 15 residues in the CDR3. The CDR3 spells CASILTWGGGEPQHF.

The V gene is TRBV10-3, the J gene TRBJ2-6; there is no DNA to check the TCRdb D call of TRBD2. This CDR3 has 20 residues. Germline V gene sequence: CDR1 ENHRY, CDR2 SYGVKD. The CDR3 sequence is CAISELGGLAGDAGANVLTF.

V and J are TRBV6-5 and TRBJ1-3; the TRBD1 assignment by TCRdb is unverifiable without DNA. The germline CDR1 and CDR2 sequences are MNHEY and SVGAGI. CDR3 length equals 14 residues. CDR3 sequence reads: CASSSGDGWTTIYF.